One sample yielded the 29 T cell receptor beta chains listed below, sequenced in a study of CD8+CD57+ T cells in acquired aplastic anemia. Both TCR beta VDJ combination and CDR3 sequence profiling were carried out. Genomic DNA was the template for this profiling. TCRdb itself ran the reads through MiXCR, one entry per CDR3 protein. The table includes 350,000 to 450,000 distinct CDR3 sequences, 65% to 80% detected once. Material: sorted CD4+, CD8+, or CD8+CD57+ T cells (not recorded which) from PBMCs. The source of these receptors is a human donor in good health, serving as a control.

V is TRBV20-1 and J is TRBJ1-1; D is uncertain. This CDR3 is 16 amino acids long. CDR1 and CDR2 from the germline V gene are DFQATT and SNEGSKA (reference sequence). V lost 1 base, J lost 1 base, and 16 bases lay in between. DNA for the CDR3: TGCAGTGCTAGAGGACCAGATTCACCCCCGAACACTGAAGCTTTCTTT. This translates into CSARGPDSPPNTEAFF.

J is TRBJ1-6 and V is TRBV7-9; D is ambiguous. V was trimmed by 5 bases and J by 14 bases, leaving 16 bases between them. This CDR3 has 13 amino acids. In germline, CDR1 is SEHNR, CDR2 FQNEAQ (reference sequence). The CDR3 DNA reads TGTGCCAGCAGCCTGGATCCTAGGCCAGCCCTCCACTTT. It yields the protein CASSLDPRPALHF.

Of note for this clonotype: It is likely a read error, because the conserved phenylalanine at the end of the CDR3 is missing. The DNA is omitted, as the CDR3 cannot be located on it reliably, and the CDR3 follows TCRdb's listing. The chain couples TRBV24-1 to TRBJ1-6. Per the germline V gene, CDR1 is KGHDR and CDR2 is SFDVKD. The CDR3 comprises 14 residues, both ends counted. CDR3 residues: CATSTVLSKPFFGP.

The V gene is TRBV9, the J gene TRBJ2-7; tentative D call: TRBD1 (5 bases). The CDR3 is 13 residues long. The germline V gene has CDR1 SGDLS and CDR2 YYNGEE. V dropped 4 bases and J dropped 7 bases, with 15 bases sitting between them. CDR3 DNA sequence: TGTGCCAGCAGCTTAGTTCTGGGGCAAGAGCAGTACTTC. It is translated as CASSLVLGQEQYF.

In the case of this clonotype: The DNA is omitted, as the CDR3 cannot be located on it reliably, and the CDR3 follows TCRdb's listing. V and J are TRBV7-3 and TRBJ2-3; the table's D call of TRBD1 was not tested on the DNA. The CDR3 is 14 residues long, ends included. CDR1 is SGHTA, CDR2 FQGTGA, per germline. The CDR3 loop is CASSFAGKGAVLRF.

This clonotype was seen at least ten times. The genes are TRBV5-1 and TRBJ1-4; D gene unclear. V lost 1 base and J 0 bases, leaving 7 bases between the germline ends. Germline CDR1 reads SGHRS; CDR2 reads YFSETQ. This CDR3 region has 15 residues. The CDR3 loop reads CASSLNPATNEKLFF. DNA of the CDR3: TGCGCCAGCAGCTTGAATCCTGCAACTAATGAAAAACTGTTTTTT.

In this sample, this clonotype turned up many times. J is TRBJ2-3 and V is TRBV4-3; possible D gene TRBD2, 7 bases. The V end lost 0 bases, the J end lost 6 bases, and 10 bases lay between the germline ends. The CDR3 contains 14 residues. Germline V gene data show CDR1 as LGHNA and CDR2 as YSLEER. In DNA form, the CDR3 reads TGCGCCAGCAGCCAAGATGCGGGGGCGGATACGCAGTATTTT. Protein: CASSQDAGADTQYF.

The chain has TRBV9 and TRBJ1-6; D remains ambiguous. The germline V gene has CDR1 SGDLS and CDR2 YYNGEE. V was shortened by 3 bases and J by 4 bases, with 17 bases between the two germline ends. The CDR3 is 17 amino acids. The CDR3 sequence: CASSEEARLSYNSPLHF. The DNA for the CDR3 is TGTGCCAGCAGCGAGGAGGCCAGGCTATCGTATAATTCACCCCTCCACTTT.

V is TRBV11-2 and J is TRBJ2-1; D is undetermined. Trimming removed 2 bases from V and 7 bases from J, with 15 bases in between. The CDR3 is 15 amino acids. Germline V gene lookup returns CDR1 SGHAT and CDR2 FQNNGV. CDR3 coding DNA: TGTGCCAGCAGCTTAAGGCGGTCGGGTAGGAATGAGCAGTTCTTC. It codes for CASSLRRSGRNEQFF.

CDR3 coding DNA: TGTGCCAGCAGCCAAGGGAGAACTAGCGGGGGGGAGTACTTC. Residues: CASSQGRTSGGEYF. The chain carries TRBV14 and TRBJ2-7; 13 positions agree with TRBD2. Germline assignment: CDR1 SGHDN and CDR2 FVKESK. The CDR3 loop spans 14 amino acids. Germline trimming cut 1 base from V and 11 bases from J; bases unmatched to any gene: 5.

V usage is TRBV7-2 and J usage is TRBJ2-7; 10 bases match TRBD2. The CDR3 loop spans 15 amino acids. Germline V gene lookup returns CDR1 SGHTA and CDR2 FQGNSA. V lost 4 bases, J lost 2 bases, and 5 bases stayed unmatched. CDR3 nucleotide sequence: TGTGCCAGCAGCTCACTAGCGGGGCTCCCCTACGAGCAGTACTTC. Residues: CASSSLAGLPYEQYF.

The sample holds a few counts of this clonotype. CDR3 sequence: CASSQGPLGGGHVEQFF. The CDR3 nucleotides are TGTGCCAGCAGCCAAGGACCACTAGGGGGGGGCCATGTTGAGCAGTTCTTC. The chain is built from TRBV3-1 and TRBJ2-1; D may be TRBD2 (7 bases). V was pared by 1 base and J by 9 bases, with 22 bases between. The CDR3 is 17 amino acids. The germline CDR1 and CDR2 sequences are LGHDT and YNNKEL (reference sequence).

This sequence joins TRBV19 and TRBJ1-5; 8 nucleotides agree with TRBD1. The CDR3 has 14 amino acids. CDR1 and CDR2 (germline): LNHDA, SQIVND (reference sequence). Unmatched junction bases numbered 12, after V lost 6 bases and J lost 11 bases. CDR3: CASSAGTGGETQHF. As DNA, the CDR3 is TGTGCCAGTAGCGCCGGGACAGGAGGAGAGACCCAGCATTTT.

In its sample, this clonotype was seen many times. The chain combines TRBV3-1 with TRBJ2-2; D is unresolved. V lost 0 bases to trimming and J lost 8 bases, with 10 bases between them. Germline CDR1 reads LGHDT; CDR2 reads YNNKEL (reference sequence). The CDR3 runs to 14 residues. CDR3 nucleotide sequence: TGTGCCAGCAGCCAAGAACGGCCTGGGGGGGAGCTGTTTTTT. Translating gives CASSQERPGGELFF.

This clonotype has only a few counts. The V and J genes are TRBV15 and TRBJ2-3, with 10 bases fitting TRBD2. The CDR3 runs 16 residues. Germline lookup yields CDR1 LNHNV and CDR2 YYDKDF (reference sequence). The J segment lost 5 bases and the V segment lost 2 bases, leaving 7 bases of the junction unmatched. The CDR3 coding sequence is TGTGCCACCAGCAGAAAAAGCGGGAGGGGTGGAGATACGCAGTATTTT. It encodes CATSRKSGRGGDTQYF.

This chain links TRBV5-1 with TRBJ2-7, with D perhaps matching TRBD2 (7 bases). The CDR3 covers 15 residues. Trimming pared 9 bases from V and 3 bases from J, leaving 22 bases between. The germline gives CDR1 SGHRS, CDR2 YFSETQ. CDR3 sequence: CATSEGGPTDYEQYF. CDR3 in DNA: TGCGCCACCTCTGAGGGGGGGCCCACAGACTACGAGCAGTACTTC.

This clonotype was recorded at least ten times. The CDR3, as DNA: TGTGCCAGCAGTTCGAGCCCCGGATTGGGGGTCACGCATACGCAGTATTTT. Its protein is CASSSSPGLGVTHTQYF. V and J are TRBV27 and TRBJ2-3; D possibly uses TRBD1 or TRBD2 (5 bases each). This CDR3 spans 17 amino acids. The V end was cut by 4 bases, the J end by 7 bases, with 24 bases between. Germline V gene data show CDR1 as MNHEY and CDR2 as SMNVEV (reference sequence).

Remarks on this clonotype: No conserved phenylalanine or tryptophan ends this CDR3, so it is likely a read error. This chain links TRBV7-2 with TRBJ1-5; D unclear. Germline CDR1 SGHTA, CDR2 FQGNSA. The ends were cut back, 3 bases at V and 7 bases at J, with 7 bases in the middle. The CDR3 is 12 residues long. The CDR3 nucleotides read TGTGCCAGCAGCTTGCCGAAACAGCCCCAGCATCTT. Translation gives CASSLPKQPQHL.

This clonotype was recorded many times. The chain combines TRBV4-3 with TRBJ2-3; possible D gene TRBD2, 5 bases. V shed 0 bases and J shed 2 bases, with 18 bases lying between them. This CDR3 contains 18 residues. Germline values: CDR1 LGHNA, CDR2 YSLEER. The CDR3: CASSQDQRGRMITDTQYF. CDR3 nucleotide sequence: TGCGCCAGCAGCCAAGACCAACGGGGAAGGATGATCACAGATACGCAGTATTTT.

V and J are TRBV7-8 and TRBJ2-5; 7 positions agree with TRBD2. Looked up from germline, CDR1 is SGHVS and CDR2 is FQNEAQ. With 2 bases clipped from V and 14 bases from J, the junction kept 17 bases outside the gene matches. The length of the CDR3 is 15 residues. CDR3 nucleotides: TGTGCCAGCAGCTTACGGGGGGTTGGAGTAAGCTATGGCTACTTC. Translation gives CASSLRGVGVSYGYF.

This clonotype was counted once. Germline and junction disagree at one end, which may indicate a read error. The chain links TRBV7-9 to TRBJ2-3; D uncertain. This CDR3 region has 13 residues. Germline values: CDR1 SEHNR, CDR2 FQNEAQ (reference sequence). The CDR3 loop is CASSLLRSDSQYF. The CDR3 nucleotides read TGTGCCAGCAGTTTACTGAGATCAGACTCGCAGTATTTC.

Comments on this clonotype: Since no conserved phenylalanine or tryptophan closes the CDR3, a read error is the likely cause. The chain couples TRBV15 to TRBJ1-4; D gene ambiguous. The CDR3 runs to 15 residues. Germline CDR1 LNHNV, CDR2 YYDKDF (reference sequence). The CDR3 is CASSPHRATNENLFL. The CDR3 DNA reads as TGTGCCAGCAGCCCCCACCGGGCAACTAATGAAAACCTGTTTTTG.

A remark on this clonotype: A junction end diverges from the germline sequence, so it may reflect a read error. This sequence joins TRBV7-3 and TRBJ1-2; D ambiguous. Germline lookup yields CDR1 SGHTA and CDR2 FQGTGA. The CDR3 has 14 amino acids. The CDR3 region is CASSQVTGNYGYTF. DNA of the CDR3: TGCGCCAGCAGCCAAGTTACGGGCAACTATGGCTACACCTTC.

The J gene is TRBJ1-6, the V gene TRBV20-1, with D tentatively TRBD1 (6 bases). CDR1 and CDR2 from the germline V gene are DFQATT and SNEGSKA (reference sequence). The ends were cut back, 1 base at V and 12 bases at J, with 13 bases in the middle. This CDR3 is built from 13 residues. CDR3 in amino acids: CSARAGGQEPLHF. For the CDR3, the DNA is TGCAGTGCTAGAGCTGGGGGGCAGGAACCCCTCCACTTT.

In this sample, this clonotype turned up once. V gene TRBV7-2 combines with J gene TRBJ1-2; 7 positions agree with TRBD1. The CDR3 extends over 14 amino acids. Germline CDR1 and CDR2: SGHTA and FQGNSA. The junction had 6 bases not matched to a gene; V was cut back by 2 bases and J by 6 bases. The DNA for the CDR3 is TGTGCCAGCAGCTTAAGACAGGGAGGCAATGGCTACACCTTC. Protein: CASSLRQGGNGYTF. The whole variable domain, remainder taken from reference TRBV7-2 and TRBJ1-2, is GAGVSQSPSNKVTEKGKDVELRCDPISGHTALYWYRQSLGQGLEFLIYFQGNSAPDKSGLPSDRFSAERTGGSVSTLTIQRTQQEDSAVYLCASSLRQGGNGYTFGSGTRLTVV.

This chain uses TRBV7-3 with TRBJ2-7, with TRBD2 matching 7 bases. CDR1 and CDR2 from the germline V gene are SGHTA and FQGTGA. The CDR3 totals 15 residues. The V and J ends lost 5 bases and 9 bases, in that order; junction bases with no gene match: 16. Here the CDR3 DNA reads TGTGCCAGCAGCATCCCGGGAGCGGGGTCGATAAGGCAGTACTTC. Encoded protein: CASSIPGAGSIRQYF.

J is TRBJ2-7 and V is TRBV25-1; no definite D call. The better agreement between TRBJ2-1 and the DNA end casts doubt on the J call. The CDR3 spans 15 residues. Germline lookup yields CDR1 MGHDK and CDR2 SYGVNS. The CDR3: CASSEFSRWYYEQFF. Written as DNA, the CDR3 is TGTGCCAGCAGTGAATTCTCCAGGTGGTACTACGAGCAGTTCTTC.

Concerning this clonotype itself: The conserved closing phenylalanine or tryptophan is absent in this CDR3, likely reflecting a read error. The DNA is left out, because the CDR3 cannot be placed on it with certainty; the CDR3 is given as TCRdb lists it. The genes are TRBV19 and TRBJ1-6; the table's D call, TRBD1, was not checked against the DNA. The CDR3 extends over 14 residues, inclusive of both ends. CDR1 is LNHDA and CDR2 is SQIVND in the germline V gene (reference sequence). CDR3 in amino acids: CASSIWGIEALFGQ.

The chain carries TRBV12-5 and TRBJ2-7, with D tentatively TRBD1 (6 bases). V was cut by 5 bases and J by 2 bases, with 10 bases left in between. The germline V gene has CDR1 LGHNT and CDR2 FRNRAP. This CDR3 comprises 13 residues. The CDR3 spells CASGTRGPYEQYF. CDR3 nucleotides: TGTGCTAGTGGTACCAGGGGCCCCTACGAGCAGTACTTC.